The source of this T cell receptor beta chain is a study of shared clonotypes between healthy human individuals. Background on the study: Per donor, three plates held CD4 naive cells, three held CD4 memory, two held CD8 naive and one held CD8 memory. Study-wide results and limits: Some naive CD4 clonotypes, 4% to 6%, turned up in common across several donors.

As regards this clone: Its antigen remains unknown.

CDR1 and CDR2 (germline): LNHDA, SQIVND (reference sequence). The V gene lost 0 bases and the J gene lost 1 base, with 13 bases spanning the gap. CDR3 size: 18 residues. Deep was the level used in running the assay. Generated by immunoSEQ multiplex PCR, the TCRdb table keeps only in-frame clones and is missing some. The data contain about 1,500,000 clones, roughly 96% of them seen just once; the ten biggest clones take up roughly 1.2%. The sequenced material came from naive CD4+ T cells sorted from blood. Subset noted: CD45RA+ positively selected. J is TRBJ2-6 and V is TRBV19; TRBD1 might be the D (5 bases). This sequence originates from a man younger than 40 in good health. In nucleotides, the CDR3 is TGTGCCAGTAGTATAGAAGGGGCAGGAGCATCTGGGGCCAACGTCCTGACTTTC. Amino acid sequence: CASSIEGAGASGANVLTF.